The rows below give T cell receptor beta chains drawn from one sample of a study of CD8 T cells in ankylosing spondylitis. TCRdb re-analysed the 5' RACE reads in MiXCR, keeping a single row per CDR3 protein. This table has hundreds of thousands of distinct CDR3 sequences, roughly 13% appearing once. Sample: blood, either unsorted or a sorted T cell fraction (not recorded which). The receptor source for this set is a male donor with ankylosing spondylitis. The CDR3 runs from the conserved cysteine through the conserved F or W. Each record gives: clone size, J gene, D gene, V gene, CDR3 protein. D genes are given only for firm matches. The size entry is marked missing in some rows and otherwise reads once, few, many or a size class.

.	TRBJ2-1	.	TRBV6-1	CASSEQSPSQQFF
.	TRBJ2-5	.	TRBV29-1	CSVRGDRETQYF
few	TRBJ2-7	TRBD2	TRBV5-1	CASSQREVSYEQYF
few	TRBJ2-3	TRBD1	TRBV10-3	CAIRGTAYTDTQYF
few	TRBJ2-1	.	TRBV24-1	CATSDLSGVPHNEQFF
few	TRBJ1-3	.	TRBV5-5	CASSFRDIGGNTIYF
many	TRBJ1-1	TRBD1	TRBV13	CASSPGQGWGNTEAFF
many	TRBJ1-1	.	TRBV29-1	CSVGLLKNTEAFF
few	TRBJ1-5	.	TRBV11-2	CASSRAGSNQPQHF
.	TRBJ2-5	TRBD2	TRBV10-3	CAIKREGLSETQYF
many	TRBJ2-1	.	TRBV10-3	CAISEAILTGFVYNEQFF
.	TRBJ2-7	TRBD2	TRBV20-1	CSARDPTSGSYEQYF
few	TRBJ1-4	.	TRBV7-2	CASSLSGGNNEKLFF
few	TRBJ2-3	TRBD2	TRBV4-1	CASSQDATSGRGTDTQYF
few	TRBJ2-4	TRBD2	TRBV20-1	CSARDPASGNAKNIQYF
.	TRBJ2-7	TRBD2	TRBV7-2	CASSLYSGTSYEQYF
few	TRBJ1-5	TRBD1	TRBV20-1	CSARKGQGSLWQPQHF
.	TRBJ1-1	.	TRBV3-1	CASSRAREGTEAFF
.	TRBJ2-1	.	TRBV6-2/TRBV6-3	CASTSWMAGDYNEQFF
once	TRBJ1-2	.	TRBV20-1	CSARYLEGYGYTF
many	TRBJ2-3	TRBD2	TRBV7-9	CAGTSGAKRSTDTQYF
many	TRBJ1-5	.	TRBV6-1	CASSDLWGTNQPQHF
.	TRBJ2-7	TRBD1	TRBV30	CAWSSGTGFEQYF
.	TRBJ1-1	.	TRBV20-1	CSARDFRGFPTEAFF
.	TRBJ2-1	TRBD1	TRBV18	CASSPDRGTYNEQFF
many	TRBJ2-2	.	TRBV7-9	CASSLVGPLNTGELFF
few	TRBJ1-2	TRBD1	TRBV18	CASSPGQANGYTF
few	TRBJ1-3	.	TRBV3-1	CASSQEPPGAGNTIYF
few	TRBJ2-5	.	TRBV30	CAWSVDEETQYF
few	TRBJ1-6	.	TRBV5-1	CASSRAGSNSPLHF
many	TRBJ2-3	TRBD1	TRBV7-2	CASGNGRGNTDTQYF
few	TRBJ1-5	.	TRBV12-3/TRBV12-4	CASSFEGQPQHF
many	TRBJ1-4	.	TRBV10-1	CASSSRRNEKLFF
few	TRBJ2-1	.	TRBV7-9	CASSLGTDDNEF
few	TRBJ2-1	TRBD2	TRBV5-1	CASSLALAGGVYNEQFF
.	TRBJ1-1	TRBD1	TRBV5-1	CASNSLDRPNTEAFF
.	TRBJ2-3	.	TRBV27	CASSLRMGASRTDTQYF
.	TRBJ2-5	.	TRBV25-1	CASSEYSGASETHYF
few	TRBJ1-2	.	TRBV4-1	CASSPPREYGYTF
.	TRBJ2-5	.	TRBV9	CASSPRAPGQETQYF
few	TRBJ2-3	.	TRBV24-1	CATSDSPSTDTQYF
many	TRBJ2-7	.	TRBV3-1	CASSPSAPYEQYF
.	TRBJ2-3	.	TRBV12-3/TRBV12-4	CASTPAQVLVDTQYF
many	TRBJ2-1	TRBD2	TRBV7-2	CASRFGLAVNNEQFF
.	TRBJ1-2	.	TRBV12-3/TRBV12-4	CASSPQGLGYGYTF
.	TRBJ2-1	TRBD2	TRBV20-1	CSAPTSGRDHPYNEQFF
.	TRBJ2-3	.	TRBV12-3/TRBV12-4	CASSLTRGPSDEATDTQYF
few	TRBJ2-1	.	TRBV20-1	CSGRRRDYNEQFF
.	TRBJ2-1	.	TRBV19	CASSTSARSEQFF